The rows below give T cell receptor beta chains drawn from one sample of a study of blood T cell repertoires in COVID-19. The repertoire was sequenced with immunoSEQ multiplex PCR; TCRdb's copy has only in-frame clones and lacks some. Of about 100,000 clones in the sample, just over 85% were seen once. The sequenced material came from PBMCs or T cells enriched from blood (not recorded which). The receptors come from a woman aged 50 to 65 who had recovered from COVID-19. Each CDR3 is given with its conserved first and last residue. Fields, in order: CDR3 protein, CDR3 DNA, J gene, V gene, D gene, clone size. D genes are given only for firm matches. Clone sizes are given selectively: once, few, many, or a class where the clone is expanded.

cdr3_aa: CATSDFGNTDTQYF
cdr3_nt: TGTGCCACCAGTGATTTCGGGAACACAGATACGCAGTATTTT
j_call: TRBJ2-3
v_call: TRBV24-1
d_call: .
clone_size: .

cdr3_aa: CASRQTSDYEQYF
cdr3_nt: TGTGCCAGCAGACAGACTAGCGACTACGAGCAGTACTTC
j_call: TRBJ2-7
v_call: TRBV6-5
d_call: TRBD2
clone_size: .

cdr3_aa: CASSLADRGFDGYTF
cdr3_nt: TGTGCCAGCAGCTTAGCCGACAGGGGGTTTGATGGCTACACCTTC
j_call: TRBJ1-2
v_call: TRBV7-6
d_call: TRBD1
clone_size: .

cdr3_aa: CASRAGGRSGANVLTF
cdr3_nt: TGTGCCAGCAGAGCAGGGGGTCGCTCTGGGGCCAACGTCCTGACTTTC
j_call: TRBJ2-6
v_call: TRBV27
d_call: TRBD1
clone_size: .

cdr3_aa: CASSLVWGDLEKLFF
cdr3_nt: TGTGCCAGCAGTTTAGTCTGGGGCGATTTGGAAAAACTGTTTTTT
j_call: TRBJ1-4
v_call: TRBV27
d_call: .
clone_size: .

cdr3_aa: CASRVDSAYEQYF
cdr3_nt: TGTGCCAGCAGGGTGGACAGCGCCTACGAGCAGTACTTC
j_call: TRBJ2-7
v_call: TRBV12-3/TRBV12-4
d_call: .
clone_size: .

cdr3_aa: CASSHKSTPSYEQYF
cdr3_nt: TGTGCCAGCAGCCACAAGTCAACACCTTCCTACGAGCAGTACTTC
j_call: TRBJ2-7
v_call: TRBV7-2
d_call: .
clone_size: once

cdr3_aa: CASSLTDNSGANVLTF
cdr3_nt: TGCGCCAGCAGCTTGACGGACAACTCTGGGGCCAACGTCCTGACTTTC
j_call: TRBJ2-6
v_call: TRBV5-1
d_call: .
clone_size: .

cdr3_aa: CASSSASGLISDTQYF
cdr3_nt: TGTGCCAGCAGCTCGGCTAGCGGGTTAATCTCAGATACGCAGTATTTT
j_call: TRBJ2-3
v_call: TRBV9
d_call: TRBD2
clone_size: .

cdr3_aa: CASRAGTVRHGYTF
cdr3_nt: TGTGCCAGCAGGGCCGGGACAGTCAGGCATGGCTACACCTTC
j_call: TRBJ1-2
v_call: TRBV6-5
d_call: TRBD1
clone_size: .

cdr3_aa: CASSQRQGLSTDTQYF
cdr3_nt: TGCGCCAGCAGCCAAAGACAGGGACTGAGCACAGATACGCAGTATTTT
j_call: TRBJ2-3
v_call: TRBV5-1
d_call: .
clone_size: .

cdr3_aa: CATGGSNQPQHF
cdr3_nt: TGTGCCACGGGGGGGAGCAATCAGCCCCAGCATTTT
j_call: TRBJ1-5
v_call: TRBV19
d_call: .
clone_size: few

cdr3_aa: CASSISGVRETQYF
cdr3_nt: TGTGCCAGCAGCATTAGCGGGGTTAGGGAGACCCAGTACTTC
j_call: TRBJ2-5
v_call: TRBV21-1
d_call: .
clone_size: .

cdr3_aa: CASSQEPYSETQYF
cdr3_nt: TGTGCCAGCAGCCAAGAGCCGTACTCAGAGACCCAGTACTTC
j_call: TRBJ2-5
v_call: TRBV14
d_call: .
clone_size: .

cdr3_aa: CASSISDAGLGANVLTF
cdr3_nt: TGTGCCAGTAGTATTAGCGACGCGGGCTTAGGGGCCAACGTCCTGACTTTC
j_call: TRBJ2-6
v_call: TRBV19
d_call: .
clone_size: .

cdr3_aa: CASLGQGAREQYF
cdr3_nt: TGTGCCAGTTTGGGACAGGGGGCGAGGGAGCAGTACTTC
j_call: TRBJ2-7
v_call: TRBV6-5
d_call: TRBD1
clone_size: .

cdr3_aa: CSASVRGYQPQHF
cdr3_nt: TGCAGTGCTAGTGTGCGCGGCTACCAGCCCCAGCATTTT
j_call: TRBJ1-5
v_call: TRBV20-1
d_call: .
clone_size: .

cdr3_aa: CASSYGNTGSTEAFF
cdr3_nt: TGTGCCAGCAGCTACGGAAATACAGGGTCCACTGAAGCTTTCTTT
j_call: TRBJ1-1
v_call: TRBV6-5
d_call: .
clone_size: .

cdr3_aa: CASSHGGDFTEAFF
cdr3_nt: TGTGCCAGCAGTCATGGGGGGGACTTCACTGAAGCTTTCTTT
j_call: TRBJ1-1
v_call: TRBV25-1
d_call: .
clone_size: .

cdr3_aa: CASSGDQGGEQFF
cdr3_nt: TGTGCCAGCAGCGGGGACCAGGGGGGTGAGCAGTTCTTC
j_call: TRBJ2-1
v_call: TRBV9
d_call: .
clone_size: .

cdr3_aa: CASSPPGPAQETQYF
cdr3_nt: TGTGCCAGCTCACCACCGGGGCCCGCTCAAGAGACCCAGTACTTC
j_call: TRBJ2-5
v_call: TRBV18
d_call: .
clone_size: .

cdr3_aa: CASSPQENSGNTIYF
cdr3_nt: TGTGCCAGCTCACCTCAGGAAAACTCTGGAAACACCATATATTTT
j_call: TRBJ1-3
v_call: TRBV18
d_call: .
clone_size: .

cdr3_aa: CASRPGDAEAFF
cdr3_nt: TGTGCCAGCAGGCCAGGGGACGCTGAAGCTTTCTTT
j_call: TRBJ1-1
v_call: TRBV6-6
d_call: .
clone_size: .

cdr3_aa: CASSFRGGTEAFF
cdr3_nt: TGTGCCAGCAGTTTCAGGGGTGGCACTGAAGCTTTCTTT
j_call: TRBJ1-1
v_call: TRBV28
d_call: .
clone_size: .

cdr3_aa: CASSLRGQAHHEQYF
cdr3_nt: TGCGCCAGCAGCTTGCGGGGACAGGCTCACCACGAGCAGTACTTC
j_call: TRBJ2-7
v_call: TRBV5-1
d_call: TRBD1
clone_size: few

cdr3_aa: CASSLTAGSSYNEQFF
cdr3_nt: TGTGCCAGCAGCTTAACAGCGGGGAGCTCCTACAATGAGCAGTTCTTC
j_call: TRBJ2-1
v_call: TRBV7-3
d_call: TRBD2
clone_size: once

cdr3_aa: CATSDRTGLGEQYF
cdr3_nt: TGTGCCACCAGTGATCGGACAGGGCTGGGTGAGCAGTACTTC
j_call: TRBJ2-7
v_call: TRBV24-1
d_call: TRBD1
clone_size: few

cdr3_aa: CASTYGAWRFTGELFF
cdr3_nt: TGTGCCAGCACCTATGGGGCGTGGCGTTTTACCGGGGAGCTGTTTTTT
j_call: TRBJ2-2
v_call: TRBV3-1/TRBV3-2
d_call: .
clone_size: once

cdr3_aa: CASSQGGRGNTGELFF
cdr3_nt: TGTGCCAGCAGCCAGGGAGGGAGGGGCAACACCGGGGAGCTGTTTTTT
j_call: TRBJ2-2
v_call: TRBV4-2
d_call: TRBD2
clone_size: .

cdr3_aa: CASSPDRVYDQPQHF
cdr3_nt: TGTGCCAGCAGCCCCGACAGGGTGTACGATCAGCCCCAGCATTTT
j_call: TRBJ1-5
v_call: TRBV28
d_call: TRBD1
clone_size: .

cdr3_aa: CASRTRLGDQPQHF
cdr3_nt: TGTGCCAGCAGGACGAGGTTAGGGGATCAGCCCCAGCATTTT
j_call: TRBJ1-5
v_call: TRBV7-8
d_call: .
clone_size: .

cdr3_aa: CASTRGGGGVLNTEAFF
cdr3_nt: TGTGCCAGCACCCGGGGGGGCGGGGGCGTTCTGAACACTGAAGCTTTCTTT
j_call: TRBJ1-1
v_call: TRBV28
d_call: .
clone_size: .

cdr3_aa: CASSLTEGNANTGELFF
cdr3_nt: TGTGCCAGCAGCTTAACCGAGGGCAACGCGAACACCGGGGAGCTGTTTTTT
j_call: TRBJ2-2
v_call: TRBV7-3
d_call: .
clone_size: .

cdr3_aa: CASGPGGAGNTIYF
cdr3_nt: TGCGCCAGCGGGCCAGGAGGGGCTGGAAACACCATATATTTT
j_call: TRBJ1-3
v_call: TRBV5-1
d_call: .
clone_size: few

cdr3_aa: CASSIGGWSSYEQYF
cdr3_nt: TGTGCCAGTAGTATCGGCGGATGGAGCTCCTACGAGCAGTACTTC
j_call: TRBJ2-7
v_call: TRBV19
d_call: .
clone_size: .

cdr3_aa: CASSLGGADPGELFF
cdr3_nt: TGTGCCAGCAGCTTGGGCGGGGCCGACCCGGGGGAGCTGTTTTTT
j_call: TRBJ2-2
v_call: TRBV5-4
d_call: .
clone_size: .

cdr3_aa: CASNSGGAEDTQYF
cdr3_nt: TGCGCCAGCAATAGCGGGGGGGCCGAAGATACGCAGTATTTT
j_call: TRBJ2-3
v_call: TRBV5-1
d_call: TRBD2
clone_size: .

cdr3_aa: CAWSVWQQPQHF
cdr3_nt: TGTGCCTGGAGTGTATGGCAGCAGCCCCAGCATTTT
j_call: TRBJ1-5
v_call: TRBV30
d_call: .
clone_size: .

cdr3_aa: CASSFNRDRGLRGEKLFF
cdr3_nt: TGCGCCAGCAGCTTCAACCGGGACAGGGGTCTGCGGGGAGAAAAACTGTTTTTT
j_call: TRBJ1-4
v_call: TRBV5-1
d_call: TRBD1
clone_size: .

cdr3_aa: CASSLELNTEAFF
cdr3_nt: TGTGCCAGCAGCTTGGAGCTGAACACTGAAGCTTTCTTT
j_call: TRBJ1-1
v_call: TRBV5-4
d_call: .
clone_size: .

cdr3_aa: CASRGEANEKLFF
cdr3_nt: TGTGCCAGCAGGGGGGAGGCTAATGAAAAACTGTTTTTT
j_call: TRBJ1-4
v_call: TRBV2
d_call: .
clone_size: .

cdr3_aa: CAARTREQFF
cdr3_nt: TGTGCCGCTAGAACAAGGGAGCAGTTCTTC
j_call: TRBJ2-1
v_call: TRBV30
d_call: .
clone_size: .

cdr3_aa: CASSLQGTNEKLFF
cdr3_nt: TGTGCCAGCAGTCTACAGGGGACTAATGAAAAACTGTTTTTT
j_call: TRBJ1-4
v_call: TRBV27
d_call: TRBD1
clone_size: .

cdr3_aa: CASTINTGELFF
cdr3_nt: TGCGCCAGCACTATAAACACCGGGGAGCTGTTTTTT
j_call: TRBJ2-2
v_call: TRBV5-1
d_call: .
clone_size: .

cdr3_aa: CASSLTQGYEQYF
cdr3_nt: TGTGCCAGCAGTTTAACACAGGGCTACGAGCAGTACTTC
j_call: TRBJ2-7
v_call: TRBV27
d_call: .
clone_size: .

cdr3_aa: CASSPADRYYNSPLHF
cdr3_nt: TGTGCCAGCAGTCCAGCGGATAGATATTATAATTCACCCCTCCACTTT
j_call: TRBJ1-6
v_call: TRBV28
d_call: .
clone_size: .

cdr3_aa: CASSQPYQVNYEQYF
cdr3_nt: TGTGCCAGCAGCCAACCCTATCAAGTAAACTACGAGCAGTACTTC
j_call: TRBJ2-7
v_call: TRBV11-2
d_call: .
clone_size: .

cdr3_aa: CASSVGGGGYNEQFF
cdr3_nt: TGTGCCAGCAGCGTAGGCGGCGGGGGCTACAATGAGCAGTTCTTC
j_call: TRBJ2-1
v_call: TRBV9
d_call: TRBD2
clone_size: .